These 17 T cell receptor beta chains were sequenced from one sample in a study of beta chain features in type 1 diabetes. No antigens are known for them. Study outcomes and limitations: TCRB CDR3s were moderately but significantly shorter in Type 1 diabetes patients in all four CD4+ subsets.

Expressed TCRB transcripts were sequenced after all isolated RNA was converted to cDNA. Some clones are missing from TCRdb's copy, which holds only in-frame ones; the method was immunoSEQ multiplex PCR. The table lists around 140,000 clones, approximately 9% of them singletons, with roughly 0.75% in the top ten. The sequenced sample was central memory CD4+ T cells from blood. These receptor sequences come from a man aged 25-40 years with type 1 diabetes.

The gene calls are TRBV4-3 and TRBJ2-3; 9 nucleotides match TRBD1. The germline V gene has CDR1 LGHNA and CDR2 YSLEER. CDR3 length: 14 residues. The V segment lost 4 bases and the J segment 4 bases; nucleotides outside the gene matches: 3. CDR3 amino acids: CASSRGQGPDTQYF. The CDR3 region has the DNA TGCGCCAGCAGCCGGGGACAGGGCCCAGATACGCAGTATTTT.

As to this clone: Other DNA variants within this sample encode the same CDR3. V gene TRBV7-3 combines with J gene TRBJ2-1; tentatively, D is TRBD1 (6 bases). The CDR3 loop spans 15 amino acids. The V gene lost 2 bases and the J gene lost 4 bases, with 12 bases spanning the gap. Germline V lookup: CDR1 SGHTA, CDR2 FQGTGA. The CDR3 here is CASSLGAGEYNEQFF. Written as DNA, the CDR3 is TGTGCCAGCAGCTTAGGGGCAGGGGAGTACAATGAGCAGTTCTTC.

This clone was detected only a few times. J is TRBJ1-6 and V is TRBV27; a possible D gene is TRBD1 (5 bases). CDR1 is MNHEY, CDR2 SMNVEV, per germline (reference sequence). V was cut by 5 bases and J by 3 bases, with 14 bases left in between. This CDR3 has 16 amino acids. Written as DNA, the CDR3 is TGTGCCAGCAGTGGGTACAAGGGGAACTATAATTCACCCCTCCACTTT. Translated: CASSGYKGNYNSPLHF.

The genes are TRBV5-6 and TRBJ1-2; D unclear. V dropped 1 base and J dropped 4 bases, with 8 bases sitting between them. The length of the CDR3 is 13 residues. CDR1 and CDR2 from the germline V gene are SGHDT and YYEEEE. In DNA, the CDR3 is TGTGCCAGCAGCTTGCGGGAGGGCTATGGCTACACCTTC. Translation: CASSLREGYGYTF.

This clone was seen only a few times. V gene TRBV2 combines with J gene TRBJ2-5; weak D call: TRBD1 (5 bases). CDR1 is SNHLY and CDR2 is FYNNEI in the germline V gene. CDR3 length: 13 amino acids. The germline V and J ends were trimmed by 6 bases and 5 bases, with 13 bases remaining between them. The CDR3 coding sequence is TGTGCCAGCAGGGGGCCGGGTGGGGAGACCCAGTACTTC. It specifies CASRGPGGETQYF.

This clone was detected a few times. The chain couples TRBV12-5 to TRBJ2-5; TRBD2 might be the D (5 bases). The CDR3 is made up of 14 amino acids. Germline V gene lookup returns CDR1 LGHNT and CDR2 FRNRAP. V was pared by 7 bases and J by 1 base, with 13 bases between. CDR3 bases: TGTGCTAGTGCCGAGAGGGCAGTCCAAGAGACCCAGTACTTC. Translated, it gives CASAERAVQETQYF.

V gene TRBV6-5 combines with J gene TRBJ2-7; possible D gene TRBD2, 5 bases. The germline V gene has CDR1 MNHEY and CDR2 SVGAGI. CDR3 length: 13 residues. V lost 6 bases to trimming and J lost 6 bases, with 15 bases between them. The CDR3 here is CASSRDVEAEQYF. The CDR3, as DNA: TGTGCCAGCAGCCGTGACGTGGAGGCCGAGCAGTACTTC.

V usage is TRBV11-2 and J usage is TRBJ2-7; D might be TRBD1 (5 bases). In germline, CDR1 is SGHAT, CDR2 FQNNGV. The V end lost 5 bases, the J end lost 0 bases, and 14 bases lay between the germline ends. This CDR3 has 15 amino acids. The CDR3 here is CASSGTHQGSYEQYF. The CDR3 region has the DNA TGTGCCAGCAGCGGTACGCATCAGGGCTCCTACGAGCAGTACTTC. Together with reference TRBV11-2 and TRBJ2-7, the CDR3 gives the full variable domain: EAGVAQSPRYKIIEKRQSVAFWCNPISGHATLYWYQQILGQGPKLLIQFQNNGVVDDSQLPKDRFSAERLKGVDSTLKIQPAKLEDSAVYLCASSGTHQGSYEQYFGPGTRLTVT.

This clone was recorded a few times. The V call is TRBV30, the J call TRBJ2-1; tentatively, D is TRBD2 (5 bases). The V gene lost 2 bases and the J gene lost 9 bases, with 17 bases spanning the gap. This CDR3 comprises 14 residues. CDR1 GTSNPN and CDR2 SVGIG come from the germline V gene (reference sequence). This CDR3 reads CAWSPRALVAEQFF. The CDR3 DNA follows: TGTGCCTGGAGTCCGCGGGCTCTGGTTGCTGAGCAGTTCTTC.

V gene TRBV29-1 combines with J gene TRBJ1-2, with a possible D match to TRBD1 (6 bases). Germline lookup yields CDR1 SQVTM and CDR2 ANQGSEA. Trimming stripped 5 bases from V and 7 bases from J, with 26 bases between. The CDR3 is 16 amino acids. The CDR3, as DNA: TGCAGCGTTTTAGGATTACAGGGAAGCCACGATCTTGGCTACACCTTC. It specifies CSVLGLQGSHDLGYTF. Filled out from reference TRBV29-1 and TRBJ1-2, the complete variable domain reads SAVISQKPSRDICQRGTSLTIQCQVDSQVTMMFWYRQQPGQSLTLIATANQGSEATYESGFVIDKFPISRPNLTFSTLTVSNMSPEDSSIYLCSVLGLQGSHDLGYTFGSGTRLTVV.

This clone was counted only a few times. The J gene is TRBJ1-2, the V gene TRBV6-5, with 11 nucleotides matching TRBD1. This CDR3 contains 14 residues. Losses at the gene ends were 5 bases for V and 6 bases for J; bases not matched to a gene: 5. Germline V gene data show CDR1 as MNHEY and CDR2 as SVGAGI. CDR3 in amino acids: CASSRPGQGDGYTF. CDR3 coding DNA: TGTGCCAGCAGTCGCCCGGGACAGGGGGATGGCTACACCTTC.

The chain employs TRBV6-5 and TRBJ2-5, with D perhaps TRBD1 (6 bases). CDR1 is MNHEY and CDR2 is SVGAGI in the germline V gene. Trimming took off 2 bases at V and 0 bases at J, with 7 bases between the two ends. CDR3 length: 14 residues. The CDR3 loop is CASSYQGYQETQYF. The CDR3 region has the DNA TGTGCCAGCAGTTACCAGGGGTACCAAGAGACCCAGTACTTC.

The chain has TRBV7-2 and TRBJ2-3; no clear D. Germline V gene sequence: CDR1 SGHTA, CDR2 FQGNSA. Trimming removed 4 bases at V and 11 bases at J, with 16 bases between. The CDR3 is made up of 13 amino acids. The CDR3 DNA is TGTGCCAGCAGCTCGAGACTGGTCTCGGGGCAGTATTTT. Protein product: CASSSRLVSGQYF.

This clone was counted a few times. This CDR3 is CASSLAPNEQYF. For the CDR3, the DNA is TGTGCCAGCAGTTTGGCTCCGAACGAGCAGTACTTC. The J gene is TRBJ2-7, the V gene TRBV28; D unclear. Germline values: CDR1 MDHEN, CDR2 SYDVKM. The CDR3 is made up of 12 amino acids. V lost 3 bases and J 5 bases, leaving 8 bases between the germline ends.

J is TRBJ2-1 and V is TRBV2; 8 bases align to TRBD2. J gave up 9 bases and V 7 bases, and 8 bases lay outside the gene matches. CDR3 length: 13 residues. The germline CDR1 and CDR2 sequences are SNHLY and FYNNEI. CDR3 in amino acids: CASNSGVDSEQFF. In DNA form, the CDR3 reads TGTGCCAGCAATAGCGGGGTAGACAGTGAGCAGTTCTTC.

V is TRBV18 and J is TRBJ1-2; 9 bases are shared with TRBD1. CDR1 and CDR2 from the germline V gene are KGHSH and LQKENI. This CDR3 contains 14 residues. J gave up 4 bases and V 3 bases, and 3 bases lay outside the gene matches. CDR3 sequence: CASSPGQGSYGYTF. DNA of the CDR3: TGTGCCAGCTCACCGGGACAGGGAAGCTATGGCTACACCTTC.

The chain couples TRBV9 to TRBJ1-3; D is perhaps TRBD1 (6 bases). V lost 3 bases to trimming and J lost 4 bases, with 14 bases between them. Looked up from germline, CDR1 is SGDLS and CDR2 is YYNGEE. The CDR3 sequence is 15 residues long. The CDR3 coding sequence is TGTGCCAGCAGCGGACAGGTCTTCTCCGGAAACACCATATATTTT. This gives the protein CASSGQVFSGNTIYF.